This TCR beta chain came from a study of T cell changes during pregnancy in multiple sclerosis. Libraries were prepared by immunoSEQ multiplex PCR; TCRdb keeps only in-frame clonotypes and omits some of them. Of just under 65,000 clones in the sample, 91% were seen once. CDR1 is SGHTA, CDR2 FQGTGA, per germline. The CDR3 consists of 20 residues. Between the trimmed V and J ends, which lost 5 bases and 6 bases, there was a span of 35 bases. V usage is TRBV7-3 and J usage is TRBJ2-7, with TRBD2 as a possible D gene (5 bases). The clonotype was recovered from a female donor in good health, enrolled as a control in a pregnancy study. Sequencing used peripheral blood, obtained after pregnancy. CDR3 loop: CASSPPRTDRWERDGCEQYF. CDR3 in DNA: TGTGCCAGCAGCCCTCCTCGTACTGACCGCTGGGAGCGAGATGGCTGCGAGCAGTACTTC.